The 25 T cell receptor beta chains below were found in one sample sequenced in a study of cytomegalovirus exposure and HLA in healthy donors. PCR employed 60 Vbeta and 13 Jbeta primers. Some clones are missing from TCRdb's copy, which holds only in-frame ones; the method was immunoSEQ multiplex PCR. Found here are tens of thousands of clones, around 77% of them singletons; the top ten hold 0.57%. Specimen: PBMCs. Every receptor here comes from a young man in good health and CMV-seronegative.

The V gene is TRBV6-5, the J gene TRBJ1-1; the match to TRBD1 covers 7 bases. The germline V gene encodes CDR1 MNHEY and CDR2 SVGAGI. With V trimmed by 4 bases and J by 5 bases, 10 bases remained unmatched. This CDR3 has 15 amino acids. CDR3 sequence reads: CASSSLEGAQTEAFF. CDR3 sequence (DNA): TGTGCCAGCAGTTCATTGGAGGGGGCGCAGACTGAAGCTTTCTTT.

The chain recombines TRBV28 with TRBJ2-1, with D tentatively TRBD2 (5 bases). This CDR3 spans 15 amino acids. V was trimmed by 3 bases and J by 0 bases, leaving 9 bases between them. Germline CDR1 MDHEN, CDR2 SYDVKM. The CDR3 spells CASSFGGFSYNEQFF. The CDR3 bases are TGTGCCAGCAGTTTTGGCGGGTTCTCCTACAATGAGCAGTTCTTC.

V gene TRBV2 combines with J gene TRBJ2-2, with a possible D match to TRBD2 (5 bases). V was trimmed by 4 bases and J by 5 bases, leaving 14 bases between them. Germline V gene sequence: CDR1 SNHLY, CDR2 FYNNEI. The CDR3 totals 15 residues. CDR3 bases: TGTGCCAGCAGTGGGAACCTCCCGGGGACCGGGGAGCTGTTTTTT. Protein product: CASSGNLPGTGELFF.

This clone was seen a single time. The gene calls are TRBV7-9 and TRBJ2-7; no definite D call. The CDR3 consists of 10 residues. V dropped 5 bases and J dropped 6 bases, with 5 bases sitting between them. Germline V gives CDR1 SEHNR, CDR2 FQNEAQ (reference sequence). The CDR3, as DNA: TGTGCCAGCAGCCCGGGCGAGCAGTACTTC. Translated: CASSPGEQYF.

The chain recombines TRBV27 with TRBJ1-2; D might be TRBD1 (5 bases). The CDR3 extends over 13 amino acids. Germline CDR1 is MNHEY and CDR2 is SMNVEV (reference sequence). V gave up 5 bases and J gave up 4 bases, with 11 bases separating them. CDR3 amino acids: CASSRAGGYGYTF. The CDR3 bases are TGTGCCAGCAGTCGGGCCGGGGGCTATGGCTACACCTTC.

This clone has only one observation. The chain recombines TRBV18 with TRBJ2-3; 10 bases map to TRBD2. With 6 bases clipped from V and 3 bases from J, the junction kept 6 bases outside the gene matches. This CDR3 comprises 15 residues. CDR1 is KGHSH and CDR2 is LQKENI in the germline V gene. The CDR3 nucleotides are TGTGCCAGCTCTACACTAGCGGGGTATACAGATACGCAGTATTTT. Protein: CASSTLAGYTDTQYF.

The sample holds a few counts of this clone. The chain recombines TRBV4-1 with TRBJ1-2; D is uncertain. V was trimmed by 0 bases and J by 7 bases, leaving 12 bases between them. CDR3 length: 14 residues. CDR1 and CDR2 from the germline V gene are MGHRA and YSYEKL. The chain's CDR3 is CASSQDDLPGGYTF. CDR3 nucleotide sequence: TGCGCCAGCAGCCAAGATGACCTTCCGGGTGGCTACACCTTC.

The CDR3 coding sequence is TGTGCCAGCAGCTGGGGATGGTCGGGAAGCTATGGCTACACCTTC. This codes for CASSWGWSGSYGYTF. The V call is TRBV7-9, the J call TRBJ1-2, with unresolved D. The CDR3 extends over 15 amino acids. V was shortened by 4 bases and J by 4 bases, with 16 bases between the two germline ends. The germline gives CDR1 SEHNR, CDR2 FQNEAQ (reference sequence).

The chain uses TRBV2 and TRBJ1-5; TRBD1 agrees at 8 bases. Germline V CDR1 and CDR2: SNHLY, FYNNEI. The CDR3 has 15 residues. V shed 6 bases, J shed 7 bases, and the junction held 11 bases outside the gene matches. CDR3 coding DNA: TGTGCCAGCAGGGGGCAGGGGGCAAGAAACCAGCCCCAGCATTTT. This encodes CASRGQGARNQPQHF.

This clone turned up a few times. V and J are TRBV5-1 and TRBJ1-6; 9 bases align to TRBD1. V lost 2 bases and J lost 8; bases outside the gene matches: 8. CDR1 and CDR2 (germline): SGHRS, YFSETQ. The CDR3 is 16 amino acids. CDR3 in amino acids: CASSFNPGQGYSPLHF. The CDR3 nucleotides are TGCGCCAGCAGCTTTAATCCGGGACAGGGTTATTCACCCCTCCACTTT.

Written as DNA, the CDR3 is TGCGCCAGCAGCCAGGAGACGAACACTGAAGCTTTCTTT. Its protein product is CASSQETNTEAFF. V and J are TRBV4-1 and TRBJ1-1, with D unclear. The CDR3 loop spans 13 amino acids. Germline CDR1 reads MGHRA; CDR2 reads YSYEKL. Trimming stripped 3 bases from V and 1 base from J, with 6 bases between.

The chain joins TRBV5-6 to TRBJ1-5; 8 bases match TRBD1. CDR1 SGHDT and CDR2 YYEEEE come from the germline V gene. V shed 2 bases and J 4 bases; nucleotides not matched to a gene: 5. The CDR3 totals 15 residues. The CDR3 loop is CASSFGTGQNQPQHF. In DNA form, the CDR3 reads TGTGCCAGCAGCTTTGGGACAGGACAAAATCAGCCCCAGCATTTT.

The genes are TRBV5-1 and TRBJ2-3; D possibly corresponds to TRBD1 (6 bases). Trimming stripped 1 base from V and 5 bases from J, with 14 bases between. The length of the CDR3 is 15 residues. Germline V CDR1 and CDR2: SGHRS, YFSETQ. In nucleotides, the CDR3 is TGCGCCAGCAGCTTGCAGGGGACGTCCGGAGATACGCAGTATTTT. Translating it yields CASSLQGTSGDTQYF.

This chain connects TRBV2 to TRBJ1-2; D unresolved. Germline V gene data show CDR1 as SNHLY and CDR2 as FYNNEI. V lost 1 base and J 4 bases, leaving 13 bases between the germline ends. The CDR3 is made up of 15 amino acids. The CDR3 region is CASSEGQVPLYGYTF. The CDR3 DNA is TGTGCCAGCAGTGAAGGGCAAGTACCCCTCTATGGCTACACCTTC.

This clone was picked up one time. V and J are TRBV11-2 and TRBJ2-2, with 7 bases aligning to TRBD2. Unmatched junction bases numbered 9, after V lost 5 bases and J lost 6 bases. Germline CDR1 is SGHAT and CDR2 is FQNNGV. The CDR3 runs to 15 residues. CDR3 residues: CASSPGTMPSGELFF. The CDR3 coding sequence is TGTGCCAGCAGCCCCGGGACTATGCCCTCCGGGGAGCTGTTTTTT.

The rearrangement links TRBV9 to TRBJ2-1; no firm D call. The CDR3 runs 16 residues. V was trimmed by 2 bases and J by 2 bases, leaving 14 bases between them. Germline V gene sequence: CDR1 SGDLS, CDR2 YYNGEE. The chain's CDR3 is CASSVAGPHTYNEQFF. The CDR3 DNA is TGTGCCAGCAGCGTGGCAGGCCCACATACCTACAATGAGCAGTTCTTC.

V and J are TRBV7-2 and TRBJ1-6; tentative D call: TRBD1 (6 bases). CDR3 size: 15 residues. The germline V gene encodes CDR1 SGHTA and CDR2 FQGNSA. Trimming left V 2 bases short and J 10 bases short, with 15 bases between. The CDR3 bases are TGTGCCAGCAGCTTAATATCAGGGGTTGGCTCACCCCTCCACTTT. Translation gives CASSLISGVGSPLHF.

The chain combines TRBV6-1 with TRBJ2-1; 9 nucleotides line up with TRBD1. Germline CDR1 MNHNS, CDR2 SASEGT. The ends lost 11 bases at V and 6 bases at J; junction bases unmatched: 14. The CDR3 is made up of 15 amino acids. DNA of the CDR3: TGTGCCGTACGTCGTGGGACAGGGTCCCTCAATGAGCAGTTCTTC. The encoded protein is CAVRRGTGSLNEQFF.

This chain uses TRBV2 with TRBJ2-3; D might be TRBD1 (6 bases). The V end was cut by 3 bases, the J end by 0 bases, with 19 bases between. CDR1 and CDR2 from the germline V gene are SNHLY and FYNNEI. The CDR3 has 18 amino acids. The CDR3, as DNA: TGTGCCAGCAGTGATCAGGAGACAGGAGAGACTAGCACAGATACGCAGTATTTT. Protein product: CASSDQETGETSTDTQYF.

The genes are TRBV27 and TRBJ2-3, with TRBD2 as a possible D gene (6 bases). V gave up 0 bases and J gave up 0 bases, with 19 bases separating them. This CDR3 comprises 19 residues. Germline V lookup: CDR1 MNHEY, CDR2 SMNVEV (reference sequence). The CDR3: CASSLSTLDIAVSTDTQYF. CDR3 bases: TGTGCCAGCAGTTTATCAACTCTTGATATAGCGGTGAGCACAGATACGCAGTATTTT.

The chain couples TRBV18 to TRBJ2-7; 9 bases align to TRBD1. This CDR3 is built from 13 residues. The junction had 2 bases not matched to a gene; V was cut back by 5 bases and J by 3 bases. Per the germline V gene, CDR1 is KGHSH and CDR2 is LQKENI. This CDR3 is CASSVTGGYEQYV. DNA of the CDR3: TGTGCCAGCTCAGTGACAGGGGGCTACGAGCAGTACGTC.

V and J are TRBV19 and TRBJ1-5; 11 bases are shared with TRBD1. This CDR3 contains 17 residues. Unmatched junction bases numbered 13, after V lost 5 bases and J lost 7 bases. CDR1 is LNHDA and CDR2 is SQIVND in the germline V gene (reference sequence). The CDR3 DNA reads TGTGCCAGTAGTGAAATCTTTCTAGGGACAGGGGGACAGCCCCAGCATTTT. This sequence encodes CASSEIFLGTGGQPQHF.

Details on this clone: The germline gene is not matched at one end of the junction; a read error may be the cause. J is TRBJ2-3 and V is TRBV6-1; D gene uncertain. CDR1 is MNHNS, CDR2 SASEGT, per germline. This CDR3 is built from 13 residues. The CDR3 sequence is CASSGFSRDTQYF. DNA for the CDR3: TGTGCCAGCAGTGGGTTTAGCAGAGATACGCAGTATTTT.

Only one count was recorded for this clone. CDR3 in amino acids: CASSVGYGGRDTQYF. Here the CDR3 DNA reads TGTGCCAGCAGCGTAGGTTACGGGGGTAGGGATACGCAGTATTTT. The chain links TRBV9 to TRBJ2-3; tentative D call: TRBD2 (6 bases). The CDR3 is made up of 15 amino acids. The V end lost 0 bases, the J end lost 6 bases, and 14 bases lay between the germline ends. Germline CDR1 and CDR2: SGDLS and YYNGEE.

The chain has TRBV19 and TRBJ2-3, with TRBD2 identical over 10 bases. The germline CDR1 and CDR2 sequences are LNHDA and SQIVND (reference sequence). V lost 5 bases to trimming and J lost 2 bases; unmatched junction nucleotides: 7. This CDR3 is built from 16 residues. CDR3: CASSPLGLAVTDTQYF. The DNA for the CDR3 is TGTGCCAGTAGTCCTCTCGGACTAGCGGTCACAGATACGCAGTATTTT.